The 26 T cell receptor beta chains below all came from one sample that was sequenced in a study of CD8+ T cells in alopecia areata. RNA, once extracted, was reverse transcribed into cDNA for use as the sequencing template. The method was immunoSEQ multiplex PCR; TCRdb's version includes in-frame clones alone and lacks a portion of them. The sample contains 110,000 to 150,000 clones, 86% of which appear only once. Sample treatment: oral pan-JAK inhibitor, 5-10 mg twice daily. Sequenced here: CD8+ T cells sorted from blood, sampled at week 4, from a patient treated with tofacitinib. These receptors came from a human donor with alopecia areata.

The chain combines TRBV7-3 with TRBJ2-1, with 11 bases lining up with TRBD1. Per the germline V gene, CDR1 is SGHTA and CDR2 is FQGTGA. The CDR3 is 21 amino acids. The junction had 16 bases not matched to a gene; V was cut back by 3 bases and J by 0 bases. In nucleotides, the CDR3 is TGTGCCAGCAGCTTCCTGGAGCGTGGGACAGGGGGTTATGACTCCTACAATGAGCAGTTCTTC. This codes for CASSFLERGTGGYDSYNEQFF.

The rearrangement links TRBV28 to TRBJ1-5; maybe TRBD1 (5 bases). Germline V gene data show CDR1 as MDHEN and CDR2 as SYDVKM. CDR3 length equals 19 residues. Trimming left V 5 bases short and J 1 base short, with 24 bases between. The CDR3 loop is CASSLRQGRWIGSNQPQHF. CDR3 sequence (DNA): TGTGCCAGCAGTCTTAGGCAGGGCCGGTGGATAGGAAGCAATCAGCCCCAGCATTTT.

The chain combines TRBV29-1 with TRBJ2-3, with 12 bases aligning to TRBD1. The CDR3 sequence is 15 residues long. Germline assignment: CDR1 SQVTM and CDR2 ANQGSEA. V shed 4 bases and J 6 bases; nucleotides not matched to a gene: 8. In nucleotides, the CDR3 is TGCAGCGTTGCAACCGGGACAGGGGGCGCGGATACGCAGTATTTT. It specifies CSVATGTGGADTQYF.

J is TRBJ2-1 and V is TRBV2, with TRBD2 matching over 9 bases. The CDR3 consists of 15 residues. Germline CDR1 SNHLY, CDR2 FYNNEI. Trimming took 8 bases from V and 7 from J; bases not matched to a gene: 12. The CDR3 loop reads CASPLIAGEGNEQFF. CDR3 DNA: TGTGCCAGCCCTCTCATAGCGGGAGAGGGGAATGAGCAGTTCTTC.

This sequence joins TRBV18 and TRBJ1-5; TRBD1 agrees at 7 bases. Per germline, CDR1 KGHSH and CDR2 LQKENI. Trimming at V came to 2 bases and at J to 4 bases, leaving 8 bases not matched to a gene. There are 16 residues in the CDR3. The chain's CDR3 is CASSPEGQARNQPQHF. The CDR3 DNA follows: TGTGCCAGCTCACCAGAAGGACAGGCCAGAAATCAGCCCCAGCATTTT.

This chain links TRBV11-1 with TRBJ1-1, with D uncertain. The CDR3 loop spans 15 amino acids. CDR1 SGHAT and CDR2 FQDESV come from the germline V gene (reference sequence). V lost 1 base and J lost 0, with 9 bases in between. The CDR3 spells CASSLEDSLNTEAFF. The CDR3 DNA follows: TGTGCCAGCAGCTTAGAGGACTCTTTGAACACTGAAGCTTTCTTT.

The V call is TRBV29-1, the J call TRBJ2-7; D is ambiguous. The V end lost 4 bases, the J end lost 10 bases, and 20 bases lay between the germline ends. This CDR3 region has 13 residues. The germline CDR1 and CDR2 sequences are SQVTM and ANQGSEA. The CDR3 spells CSVVGVLEPSQYF. CDR3 DNA: TGCAGCGTTGTTGGTGTCCTAGAACCATCTCAGTACTTC.

As to this clone: Other DNA sequences within the sample encode an identical CDR3. This chain joins TRBV29-1 and TRBJ2-2; unclear D gene. The V gene's germline CDR1 is SQVTM and CDR2 ANQGSEA. This CDR3 contains 11 residues. V gave up 2 bases and J gave up 5 bases, with 3 bases separating them. CDR3 nucleotides: TGCAGCGTTGAAAGAACCGGGGAGCTGTTTTTT. This codes for CSVERTGELFF.

The chain uses TRBV4-1 and TRBJ1-5; TRBD1 aligns across 7 bases. The CDR3 loop spans 15 amino acids. The trim removed 1 base at V and 0 bases at J, leaving 0 bases unmatched. Germline CDR1 is MGHRA and CDR2 is YSYEKL. The CDR3 nucleotides are TGCGCCAGCAGCCAAGGGGACAGTAGCAATCAGCCCCAGCATTTT. This translates into CASSQGDSSNQPQHF.

To note about this clone: The sample contains more than one DNA sequence encoding this CDR3. The chain is built from TRBV5-4 and TRBJ2-1, with unresolved D. This CDR3 comprises 11 residues. Trimming stripped 2 bases from V and 9 bases from J, with 6 bases between. Germline CDR1 is SGHNT and CDR2 is YYREEE (reference sequence). DNA of the CDR3: TGTGCCAGCAGCTTAAGTGGTGAGCAGTTCTTC. Its translation is CASSLSGEQFF.

The chain carries TRBV4-1 and TRBJ1-6; D possibly corresponds to TRBD1 (6 bases). V was shortened by 4 bases and J by 7 bases, with 17 bases between the two germline ends. This CDR3 has 16 amino acids. Germline CDR1 is MGHRA and CDR2 is YSYEKL. CDR3: CASSLTVSRGNSPLHF. The CDR3 DNA is TGCGCCAGCAGCCTCACTGTGAGCAGGGGCAATTCACCCCTCCACTTT.

The chain has TRBV30 and TRBJ2-4; TRBD2 matches at 11 bases. Germline V lookup: CDR1 GTSNPN, CDR2 SVGIG (reference sequence). This CDR3 contains 13 residues. After removal of 2 bases from V and 8 bases from J, the junction contained 2 bases not matched to a gene. The CDR3 spells CAWSLAGGDIQYF. In nucleotides, the CDR3 is TGTGCCTGGAGTCTAGCGGGAGGCGACATTCAGTACTTC.

The rearrangement uses TRBV27 and TRBJ2-2, with TRBD1 identical over 8 bases. CDR1 and CDR2 (germline): MNHEY, SMNVEV (reference sequence). This CDR3 contains 18 residues. With 5 bases clipped from V and 2 bases from J, the junction kept 13 bases outside the gene matches. CDR3 DNA sequence: TGTGCCAGCAGTGTGGACAGGGTCGGAGAGTATAACACCGGGGAGCTGTTTTTT. Translating gives CASSVDRVGEYNTGELFF.

This CDR3 is CASADLTGELFF. The CDR3 bases are TGTGCCAGCGCAGACCTCACCGGGGAGCTGTTTTTT. This rearrangement joins TRBV6-1 to TRBJ2-2, with D hard to call. Germline V gene lookup returns CDR1 MNHNS and CDR2 SASEGT. CDR3 length: 12 residues. The ends were cut back, 8 bases at V and 4 bases at J, with 8 bases in the middle.

V gene TRBV6-1 combines with J gene TRBJ1-2; 9 nucleotides line up with TRBD1. The CDR3 is 15 residues long. Germline values: CDR1 MNHNS, CDR2 SASEGT. Germline trimming cut 0 bases from V and 3 bases from J; bases unmatched to any gene: 2. Written as DNA, the CDR3 is TGTGCCAGCAGTGAAGCTCGGACAGGGGACTATGGCTACACCTTC. Amino acid sequence: CASSEARTGDYGYTF.

A few counts support this clone. The chain joins TRBV7-9 to TRBJ2-3; D perhaps matches TRBD2 (5 bases). Germline values: CDR1 SEHNR, CDR2 FQNEAQ (reference sequence). The V and J ends lost 1 base and 4 bases respectively, with 6 bases between them. The CDR3 spans 13 residues. CDR3 nucleotides: TGTGCCAGCAGCTTAGGAGGGCCAGATACGCAGTATTTT. This codes for CASSLGGPDTQYF.

This chain connects TRBV7-9 to TRBJ2-2, with D possibly TRBD2 on 5 matching bases. Germline V gene sequence: CDR1 SEHNR, CDR2 FQNEAQ (reference sequence). V lost 0 bases and J 6 bases, leaving 11 bases between the germline ends. The CDR3 covers 15 residues. CDR3 loop: CASSLAGGPPGELFF. CDR3 nucleotide sequence: TGTGCCAGCAGCTTAGCAGGAGGCCCACCCGGGGAGCTGTTTTTT. The entire variable domain, with the rest obtained from reference TRBV7-9 and TRBJ2-2, is as follows: DTGVSQNPRHKITKRGQNVTFRCDPISEHNRLYWYRQTLGQGPEFLTYFQNEAQLEKSRLLSDRFSAERPKGSFSTLEIQRTEQGDSAMYLCASSLAGGPPGELFFGEGSRLTVL.

The CDR3 DNA reads TGTGCCAGCAGTTACCGGAACACTGAAGCTTTCTTT. Encoded protein: CASSYRNTEAFF. This rearrangement joins TRBV6-5 to TRBJ1-1; the D is unclear. This CDR3 has 12 amino acids. Trimming cost V 2 bases and J 1 base, with 2 bases left between them. The V gene's germline CDR1 is MNHEY and CDR2 SVGAGI.

The rearrangement uses TRBV27 and TRBJ2-3; 10 nucleotides match TRBD2. Germline CDR1 is MNHEY and CDR2 is SMNVEV (reference sequence). The V and J ends lost 5 bases and 3 bases, in that order; junction bases with no gene match: 11. The CDR3 runs 17 residues. In nucleotides, the CDR3 is TGTGCCAGCAGTCGTAGGGGACTAGCGATTGGGACAGATACGCAGTATTTT. Its protein is CASSRRGLAIGTDTQYF.

The chain links TRBV11-1 to TRBJ2-5; D is uncertain. This CDR3 has 15 amino acids. Germline V gene lookup returns CDR1 SGHAT and CDR2 FQDESV (reference sequence). V was cut by 6 bases and J by 2 bases, with 16 bases left in between. CDR3 coding DNA: TGTGCCAGCAGATCTCTTGCAGATCTACAAGAGACCCAGTACTTC. This translates into CASRSLADLQETQYF.

The chain recombines TRBV25-1 with TRBJ2-6; D gene unclear. Germline CDR1 reads MGHDK; CDR2 reads SYGVNS. This CDR3 is built from 15 residues. Trimming stripped 3 bases from V and 0 bases from J, with 6 bases between. CDR3 nucleotide sequence: TGTGCCAGCAGTGACTGGGACTCTGGGGCCAACGTCCTGACTTTC. Translation gives CASSDWDSGANVLTF.

This clone showed up just a few times. The genes are TRBV27 and TRBJ2-3; D is uncertain. Deletions cut 0 bases from V and 0 bases from J, with 7 bases between. In germline, CDR1 is MNHEY, CDR2 SMNVEV (reference sequence). This CDR3 spans 15 amino acids. The CDR3: CASSLSSKSTDTQYF. DNA for the CDR3: TGTGCCAGCAGTTTATCGAGTAAAAGCACAGATACGCAGTATTTT.

V gene TRBV27 combines with J gene TRBJ2-3; D not certain. Trimming pared 3 bases from V and 6 bases from J, leaving 10 bases between. Germline V gene lookup returns CDR1 MNHEY and CDR2 SMNVEV (reference sequence). This CDR3 is 13 amino acids long. In DNA form, the CDR3 reads TGTGCCAGCAGTTTGTCTAGGTCGGATACGCAGTATTTT. As protein: CASSLSRSDTQYF.

In its sample, this clone was seen once. V is TRBV5-6 and J is TRBJ2-1, with 10 nucleotides matching TRBD1. CDR1 and CDR2 from the germline V gene are SGHDT and YYEEEE. Trimming removed 0 bases from V and 8 bases from J; junction bases left unmatched: 14. The CDR3 extends over 18 amino acids. CDR3 sequence: CASSLGLTGTGERYEQFF. For the CDR3, the DNA is TGTGCCAGCAGCTTGGGGCTAACCGGGACAGGGGAACGATATGAGCAGTTCTTC.

The genes are TRBV7-9 and TRBJ1-1, with D uncertain. V was shortened by 4 bases and J by 3 bases, with 12 bases between the two germline ends. The germline CDR1 and CDR2 sequences are SEHNR and FQNEAQ (reference sequence). The CDR3 runs 14 residues. CDR3 loop: CASSSYLGDTEAFF. The CDR3 DNA reads as TGTGCCAGCAGCTCGTATCTTGGGGACACTGAAGCTTTCTTT.

The chain has TRBV27 and TRBJ2-1; D might be TRBD1 (6 bases). Trimming removed 7 bases from V and 0 bases from J, with 16 bases in between. The germline V gene encodes CDR1 MNHEY and CDR2 SMNVEV (reference sequence). This CDR3 spans 16 amino acids. CDR3 protein: CASTRGHPSSYNEQFF. CDR3 DNA sequence: TGTGCCAGCACCAGGGGTCACCCGAGCTCCTACAATGAGCAGTTCTTC.